This TCR beta chain was retrieved from a study of shared clonotypes between healthy human individuals. The CDR3 loop spans 16 amino acids. V was cut by 1 base and J by 5 bases, with 12 bases left in between. CDR1 is WSHSY, CDR2 SAAADI, per germline. Data came from immunoSEQ multiplex PCR; TCRdb stores just in-frame clones and leaves some out. In the table there are about 1 million clones, roughly 75% of which are singletons. The sample holds one count of this clone. This receptor was identified in a man aged 18 to 29 in good health. Input material: memory CD4+ T cells sorted from blood. Documented subset: CD45RA-negative fraction. The J gene is TRBJ1-6, the V gene TRBV10-2; a possible D gene is TRBD1 (6 bases). The CDR3 reads CASSEFPGTNNSPLHF. In nucleotides, the CDR3 is TGCGCCAGCAGTGAGTTCCCCGGGACAAATAATTCACCCCTCCACTTT.